The clone carrying this TCR beta chain was recorded many times. Its target is not known. The team produced cDNA through 5'RACE using 10-nucleotide random UMIs. Using its own MiXCR run on the 5' RACE reads, TCRdb lists one record per CDR3 protein. The table includes tens of thousands of distinct CDR3 sequences, approximately 2.8% detected once. The record originates from a study of neurological immune-mediated disorders. The V and J ends lost 0 bases and 3 bases respectively, with 7 bases between them. This CDR3 region has 14 residues. The germline V gene encodes CDR1 SGHRS and CDR2 YFSETQ. Study-level findings and limits: The multiple sclerosis repertoire cluster had no clinical or MRI feature associated with it. Multiple sclerosis, the disease with the least TCR clonal expansion, fell below healthy controls, whereas HTLV-1-associated myelopathy showed the most.

The starting material, 2 million PBMCs stored at -80 C, gave rise to the unsorted libraries. Sequencing input: PBMCs. The chain employs TRBV5-1 and TRBJ1-3, with D unresolved. This sequence originates from a woman in her forties or fifties with multiple sclerosis. The chain's CDR3 is CASSLGQFGNTIYF. The CDR3 nucleotides are TGCGCCAGCAGCTTGGGACAATTTGGAAACACCATATATTTT.